The sequence of this TCR beta chain was determined in a study of neurological immune-mediated disorders. General observations from the study: Multiple sclerosis patients had less TCR clonal expansion than even healthy controls, unlike HTLV-1-associated myelopathy. No expanded-clone CDR3 amino acid sequence recurred across subjects, suggesting private TCR-beta repertoires.

Where libraries were unsorted, they were derived from 2 million PBMCs stored at -80 degrees C. This clonotype showed up many times. Its antigen is not identified. CDR3 length: 14 amino acids. Germline V gene sequence: CDR1 MNHEY, CDR2 SMNVEV (reference sequence). After removal of 0 bases from V and 13 bases from J, the junction contained 8 bases not matched to a gene. The authors produced cDNA by 5'RACE using 10-nucleotide random UMIs. From the 5' RACE reads, TCRdb called clonotypes with MiXCR, one entry per CDR3 protein. The sample shows under 45,000 distinct CDR3 sequences, less than 5% of them seen only once.

This TCR came from a man younger than 40 with multiple sclerosis. The sample taken for sequencing was PBMCs. This rearrangement joins TRBV27 to TRBJ2-1; 8 nucleotides match TRBD1. CDR3 region: CASSLSGQEKDQFF. The DNA of the CDR3 is TGTGCCAGCAGTTTATCGGGACAGGAAAAAGATCAGTTCTTC.